Listed below are T cell receptor beta chains from one sample, sequenced in a study of cytomegalovirus exposure and HLA in healthy donors. Only in-frame clones appear in the TCRdb table, and some are missing; sequencing was by immunoSEQ multiplex PCR. The sample carries about 190,000 clones, approximately 84% recorded once. Sequenced material: PBMCs. The origin of the receptors is a woman in her forties or fifties in good health and CMV-seropositive. Both conserved end residues are part of each CDR3. A D gene is named only where the DNA matches it firmly. Expanded clones get a size class; other rows say once, few or many, or leave the size out.

TRBV6-5	.	TRBJ1-2	13	.	CASSTRDNYGYTF	TGTGCCAGCAGTACCAGGGATAACTATGGCTACACCTTC
TRBV7-6	.	TRBJ2-1	17	TRBD2	CASSFRTSGGLRNEQFF	TGTGCCAGCAGCTTTCGGACTAGCGGGGGGTTGCGCAATGAGCAGTTCTTC
TRBV5-4	once	TRBJ2-7	13	.	CASSFQGSYEQYF	TGTGCCAGCAGCTTTCAGGGATCCTACGAGCAGTACTTC
TRBV6-5	.	TRBJ1-1	14	.	CASSESRGTAEAFF	TGTGCCAGCAGTGAATCGAGGGGGACGGCTGAAGCTTTCTTT
TRBV18	.	TRBJ2-7	14	TRBD1	CASSPIPGGAEQYF	TGTGCCAGCTCACCGATCCCAGGGGGCGCCGAGCAGTACTTC
TRBV4-3	.	TRBJ2-2	16	.	CASSQELQVIIGELFF	TGCGCCAGCAGCCAAGAGCTTCAGGTCATCATCGGGGAGCTGTTTTTT
TRBV19	.	TRBJ1-4	13	.	CASSQGVGEKLFF	TGTGCCAGTAGTCAAGGGGTCGGAGAAAAACTGTTTTTT
TRBV2	.	TRBJ2-5	13	TRBD1	CASRTGEGETQYF	TGTGCCAGCAGAACAGGGGAAGGAGAGACCCAGTACTTC
TRBV7-9	.	TRBJ2-1	16	TRBD2	CASSVGGGRSYNEQFF	TGTGCCAGCAGCGTCGGGGGGGGGCGCTCCTACAATGAGCAGTTCTTC
TRBV11-2	.	TRBJ2-7	13	.	CASLGAGSYEQYF	TGTGCCAGCCTAGGGGCCGGCTCCTACGAGCAGTACTTC
TRBV4-3	.	TRBJ1-5	14	TRBD1	CASSPTGFNQPQHF	TGCGCCAGCAGTCCGACAGGGTTCAATCAGCCCCAGCATTTT
TRBV11-3	once	TRBJ2-5	15	TRBD2	CASSSAGGIGETQYF	TGTGCCAGCAGTTCCGCGGGGGGTATTGGAGAGACCCAGTACTTC
TRBV7-2	.	TRBJ2-2	14	TRBD2	CASSQRGGTGELFF	TGTGCCAGCAGCCAACGGGGGGGCACCGGGGAGCTGTTTTTT
TRBV5-7	.	TRBJ2-7	15	.	CAGSFRQADTYEQYF	TGTGCCGGCAGCTTCAGACAGGCTGATACCTACGAGCAGTACTTC
TRBV5-1	.	TRBJ2-1	13	.	CASSTSGENEQFF	TGCGCCAGCAGCACCTCAGGGGAGAATGAGCAGTTCTTC
TRBV7-9	.	TRBJ1-4	12	.	CASKGGGEKLFF	TGTGCCAGCAAAGGGGGTGGGGAAAAACTGTTTTTT
TRBV28	.	TRBJ2-7	15	TRBD1	CASSLGGTGLYEQYF	TGTGCCAGCAGTTTGGGGGGGACAGGGCTTTACGAGCAGTACTTC
TRBV6-5	.	TRBJ2-7	15	.	CASRREGEGVYEQYF	TGTGCCAGCAGAAGAGAGGGTGAGGGCGTCTACGAGCAGTACTTC
TRBV4-1	few	TRBJ2-1	16	TRBD2	CASSQEPAGNYNEQFF	TGCGCCAGCAGCCAAGAACCAGCGGGGAACTACAATGAGCAGTTCTTC
TRBV2	.	TRBJ2-7	13	.	CASSEAPVIYQYF	TGTGCCAGCAGTGAAGCCCCTGTTATATATCAGTACTTC
TRBV5-4	.	TRBJ2-5	13	TRBD1	CASSRQGAETQYF	TGTGCCAGCAGTAGACAGGGGGCAGAGACCCAGTACTTC
TRBV29-1	few	TRBJ1-1	12	.	CSVARGNTEAFF	TGCAGCGTTGCCAGGGGGAACACTGAAGCTTTCTTT
TRBV18	.	TRBJ1-6	18	.	CASSPVPTESSYNSPLHF	TGTGCCAGCTCACCAGTCCCCACCGAGAGCTCCTATAATTCACCCCTCCACTTT
TRBV6-6	.	TRBJ1-1	13	.	CASTPTGVAEAFF	TGTGCCAGCACTCCCACCGGGGTCGCTGAAGCTTTCTTT
TRBV15	few	TRBJ2-3	16	TRBD2	CATSREGASGADTQYF	TGTGCCACCAGCAGAGAGGGAGCTAGCGGGGCGGATACGCAGTATTTT
TRBV4-2	.	TRBJ2-7	15	.	CASSQERGGEGEQYF	TGTGCCAGCAGCCAAGAGAGGGGGGGCGAGGGGGAGCAGTACTTC
TRBV7-3	once	TRBJ2-7	15	TRBD2	CASSLASGGPYEQYF	TGTGCCAGCAGCTTAGCTAGCGGGGGGCCCTACGAGCAGTACTTC
TRBV5-1	once	TRBJ2-1	15	TRBD2	CASGQVSGVLNEQFF	TGCGCCAGCGGTCAGGTGAGCGGGGTGTTGAATGAGCAGTTCTTC
TRBV5-1	.	TRBJ1-2	12	.	CASSADFYGYTF	TGCGCCAGCAGCGCGGACTTCTATGGCTACACCTTC
TRBV10-2	.	TRBJ2-1	14	TRBD2	CASSELGGLNVQFF	TGCGCCAGCAGTGAGTTGGGAGGGTTAAATGTTCAGTTCTTC
TRBV28	.	TRBJ2-6	21	TRBD1	CASSSLIGQVDIALGANVLTF	TGTGCCAGCAGCTCCTTGATCGGACAGGTCGATATAGCCTTAGGGGCCAACGTCCTGACTTTC
TRBV7-9	.	TRBJ2-5	14	TRBD2	CASSITSGGETQYF	TGTGCCAGCAGCATTACTAGCGGGGGTGAGACCCAGTACTTC
TRBV2	.	TRBJ2-3	14	.	CASKADTHTDTQYF	TGTGCCAGCAAAGCAGACACCCACACAGATACGCAGTATTTT
TRBV29-1	few	TRBJ1-1	13	TRBD1	CSGAGTGKTEAFF	TGCAGCGGTGCCGGGACAGGGAAAACTGAAGCTTTCTTT
TRBV6-1	.	TRBJ1-1	15	.	CASSDFQTVNTEAFF	TGTGCCAGCAGTGATTTTCAGACAGTGAACACTGAAGCTTTCTTT
TRBV25-1	.	TRBJ2-7	12	TRBD2	CASPGLAGEQYF	TGTGCCAGCCCGGGACTAGCGGGCGAGCAGTACTTC
TRBV19	.	TRBJ1-1	15	TRBD1	CASSETGISNTEAFF	TGTGCCAGTAGTGAGACAGGGATATCGAACACTGAAGCTTTCTTT
TRBV5-1	.	TRBJ2-2	16	.	CASSPTVGANTGELFF	TGCGCCAGCAGCCCCACGGTAGGGGCGAACACCGGGGAGCTGTTTTTT
TRBV7-9	few	TRBJ1-1	14	.	CASSPVTGMPEAFF	TGTGCCAGCAGCCCCGTCACAGGTATGCCTGAAGCTTTCTTT
TRBV7-3	few	TRBJ2-1	15	TRBD2	CASSSGLAGNNEQFF	TGTGCCAGCAGCTCCGGACTAGCGGGGAACAATGAGCAGTTCTTC
TRBV11-2	.	TRBJ2-7	12	.	CASSPSSYEQYF	TGTGCCAGCAGCCCGTCTAGCTACGAGCAGTACTTC
TRBV7-3	.	TRBJ2-3	14	TRBD2	CATRASGGADTQYF	TGTGCCACGCGGGCTAGCGGGGGGGCGGATACGCAGTATTTT
TRBV11-1	once	TRBJ2-5	14	.	CASSSPGREETQYF	TGTGCCAGCAGCTCCCCCGGCAGGGAAGAGACCCAGTACTTC
TRBV6-6	.	TRBJ2-7	16	TRBD2	CASSYEASGGLYEQYF	TGTGCCAGCAGTTACGAGGCTAGCGGGGGCCTCTACGAGCAGTACTTC
TRBV5-6	.	TRBJ2-4	14	TRBD1	CASSFPGGRDIQYF	TGTGCCAGCAGCTTTCCAGGGGGCAGGGACATTCAGTACTTC
TRBV2	.	TRBJ2-7	12	.	CASRVGSYEQYF	TGTGCCAGCCGAGTTGGTAGCTACGAGCAGTACTTC
TRBV5-1	once	TRBJ2-5	14	.	CASSLGRGGETQYF	TGCGCCAGCAGCTTGGGTAGGGGGGGAGAGACCCAGTACTTC
TRBV14	.	TRBJ2-5	15	TRBD2	CASSHFRGGQETQYF	TGTGCCAGCAGCCACTTCCGCGGGGGTCAAGAGACCCAGTACTTC
TRBV6-1	.	TRBJ2-7	12	.	CASSTAGYEQYF	TGTGCCAGCAGTACCGCCGGGTACGAGCAGTACTTC
TRBV19	.	TRBJ1-5	13	.	CASSRPSNQPQHF	TGTGCCAGTAGTAGGCCAAGCAATCAGCCCCAGCATTTT
TRBV28	.	TRBJ1-5	14	.	CASSLPDSNQPQHF	TGTGCCAGCAGTCTCCCAGACAGTAATCAGCCCCAGCATTTT
TRBV19	once	TRBJ2-2	16	TRBD2	CASSMRAGGRTGELFF	TGTGCCAGTAGTATGCGAGCGGGGGGGCGGACCGGGGAGCTGTTTTTT
TRBV28	.	TRBJ1-2	14	.	CASSPGLSNYGYTF	TGTGCCAGCAGCCCCGGACTCTCAAACTATGGCTACACCTTC